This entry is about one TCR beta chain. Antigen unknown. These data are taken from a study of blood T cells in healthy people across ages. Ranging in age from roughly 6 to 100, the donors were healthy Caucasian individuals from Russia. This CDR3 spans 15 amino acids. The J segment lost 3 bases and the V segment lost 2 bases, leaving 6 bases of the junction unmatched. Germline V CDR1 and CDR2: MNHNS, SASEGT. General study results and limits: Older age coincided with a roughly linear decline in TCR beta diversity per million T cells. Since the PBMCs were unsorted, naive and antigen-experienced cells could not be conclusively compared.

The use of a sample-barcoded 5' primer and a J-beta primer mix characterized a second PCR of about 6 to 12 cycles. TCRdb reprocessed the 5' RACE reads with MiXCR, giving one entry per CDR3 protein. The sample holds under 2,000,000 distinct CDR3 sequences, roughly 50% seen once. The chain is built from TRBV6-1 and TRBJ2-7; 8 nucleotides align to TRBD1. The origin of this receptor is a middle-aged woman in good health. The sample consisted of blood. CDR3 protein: CASSEKGTGIYEQYF. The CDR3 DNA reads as TGTGCCAGCAGTGAAAAGGGGACAGGCATCTACGAGCAGTACTTC.